The TCR beta chain described here comes from a study of lung T cells in sarcoidosis with Löfgren's syndrome. The CDR3 sequence is 15 residues long. Trimming removed 3 bases from V and 8 bases from J, with 17 bases in between. TCRdb used MiXCR to reprocess the reads, holding one entry per CDR3 protein. The data hold around 60,000 distinct CDR3 sequences, with 21% observed a single time. In its sample, this clonotype was seen many times. The TCR was taken from a human donor with sarcoidosis (Löfgren's syndrome or another form), or a control subject (not recorded which). This chain uses TRBV12-3 or TRBV12-4 with TRBJ2-1, with D maybe TRBD2 (5 bases). The source material was CD4+ T cells from PBMCs. The CDR3 loop is CASSLNGVNTDEQFF. In DNA, the CDR3 is TGTGCCAGCAGTTTGAACGGGGTTAATACGGATGAGCAGTTCTTC.